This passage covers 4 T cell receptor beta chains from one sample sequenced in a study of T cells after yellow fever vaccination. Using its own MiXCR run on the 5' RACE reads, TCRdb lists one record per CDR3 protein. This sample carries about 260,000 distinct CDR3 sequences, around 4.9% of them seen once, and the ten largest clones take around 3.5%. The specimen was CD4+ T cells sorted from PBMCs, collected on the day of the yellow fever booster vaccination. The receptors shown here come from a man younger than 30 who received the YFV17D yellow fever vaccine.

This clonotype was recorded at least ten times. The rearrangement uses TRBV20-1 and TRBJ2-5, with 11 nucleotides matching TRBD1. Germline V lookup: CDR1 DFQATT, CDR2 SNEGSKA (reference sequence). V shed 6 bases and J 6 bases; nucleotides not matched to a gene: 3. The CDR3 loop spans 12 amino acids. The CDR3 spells CSAWDRGKTQYF. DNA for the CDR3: TGCAGTGCCTGGGACAGGGGGAAGACCCAGTACTTC.

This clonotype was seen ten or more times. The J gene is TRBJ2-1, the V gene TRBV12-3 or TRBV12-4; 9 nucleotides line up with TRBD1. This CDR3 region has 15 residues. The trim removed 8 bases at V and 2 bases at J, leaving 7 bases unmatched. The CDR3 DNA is TGTGCCAGCGCACATTGGGACAGGGCCTACAATGAGCAGTTCTTC. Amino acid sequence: CASAHWDRAYNEQFF.

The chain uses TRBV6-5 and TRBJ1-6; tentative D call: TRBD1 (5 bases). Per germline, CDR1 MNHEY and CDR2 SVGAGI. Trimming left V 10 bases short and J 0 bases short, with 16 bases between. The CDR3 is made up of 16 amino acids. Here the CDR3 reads CANYAEGSSYNSPLHF. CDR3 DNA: TGTGCCAACTACGCTGAGGGGAGCTCCTATAATTCACCCCTCCACTTT.

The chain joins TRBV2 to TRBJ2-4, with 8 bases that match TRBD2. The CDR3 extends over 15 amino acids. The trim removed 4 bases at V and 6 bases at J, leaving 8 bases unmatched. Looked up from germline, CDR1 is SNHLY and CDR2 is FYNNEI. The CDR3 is CASSVNGGAGNIQYF. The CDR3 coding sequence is TGTGCCAGCAGTGTTAACGGGGGGGCAGGAAACATTCAGTACTTC.